The 15 T cell receptor beta chains below all came from one sample that was sequenced in a study of technical replicates of blood from a handful of donors. Using immunoSEQ multiplex PCR, the repertoire was profiled, and TCRdb retains in-frame clones only, with some absent. The table lists under 75,000 clones, 90% to 95% of them singletons. Sequencing used PBMCs. The receptors were gathered from a human donor in good health. Some clones in this sample may be carry-over from other donors' samples.

The chain recombines TRBV30 with TRBJ2-2, with 7 bases fitting TRBD1. The CDR3 totals 15 residues. CDR1 GTSNPN and CDR2 SVGIG come from the germline V gene (reference sequence). After removal of 2 bases from V and 0 bases from J, the junction contained 3 bases not matched to a gene. The CDR3 DNA follows: TGTGCCTGGAGTAGAGGACAGGCGAACACCGGGGAGCTGTTTTTT. It translates to CAWSRGQANTGELFF.

The chain couples TRBV7-3 to TRBJ2-1; 10 nucleotides align to TRBD2. The CDR3 is 16 residues long. The germline gives CDR1 SGHTA, CDR2 FQGTGA. Losses at the gene ends were 1 base for V and 7 bases for J; bases not matched to a gene: 7. In DNA form, the CDR3 reads TGTGCCAGCAGCTTAATGGGCCTAGCGGGAGCGAATGAGCAGTTCTTC. It encodes CASSLMGLAGANEQFF. The entire variable domain, with the rest obtained from reference TRBV7-3 and TRBJ2-1, is as follows: GAGVSQTPSNKVTEKGKYVELRCDPISGHTALYWYRQSLGQGPEFLIYFQGTGAADDSGLPNDRFFAVRPEGSVSTLKIQRTERGDSAVYLCASSLMGLAGANEQFFGPGTRLTVL.

This chain connects TRBV7-2 to TRBJ2-7; D possibly corresponds to TRBD1 (6 bases). Germline V gives CDR1 SGHTA, CDR2 FQGNSA. CDR3 size: 16 residues. V gave up 2 bases and J gave up 4 bases, with 18 bases separating them. In DNA form, the CDR3 reads TGTGCCAGCAGCTTAATGATAGACAGGCCGGTTTACGAGCAGTACTTC. This encodes CASSLMIDRPVYEQYF.

V usage is TRBV9 and J usage is TRBJ1-2; the D gene is possibly TRBD1 (5 bases). V dropped 4 bases and J dropped 7 bases, with 17 bases sitting between them. This CDR3 is built from 14 residues. The V gene's germline CDR1 is SGDLS and CDR2 YYNGEE. CDR3 sequence: CASSRIPPGGGYTF. The CDR3 DNA reads as TGTGCCAGCAGCAGGATCCCCCCCGGGGGTGGCTACACCTTC.

The J gene is TRBJ2-6, the V gene TRBV7-9; 8 nucleotides agree with TRBD1. J lost 3 bases, V lost 2 bases, and 3 bases had no gene match. Per germline, CDR1 SEHNR and CDR2 FQNEAQ (reference sequence). The CDR3 has 16 residues. The CDR3 loop reads CASSLIGQGGANVLTF. The CDR3 bases are TGTGCCAGCAGCTTAATCGGACAGGGTGGGGCCAACGTCCTGACTTTC.

The chain employs TRBV11-2 and TRBJ2-1; possibly TRBD2 for D (5 bases). This CDR3 has 14 residues. V was clipped by 4 bases and J by 6 bases, with 13 bases between them. Germline CDR1 SGHAT, CDR2 FQNNGV. CDR3 nucleotide sequence: TGTGCCAGCAGCTCAGAGCGACGGGGCAATGAGCAGTTCTTC. It yields the protein CASSSERRGNEQFF.

This chain links TRBV9 with TRBJ1-1; no firm D call. Deletions cut 4 bases from V and 5 bases from J, with 12 bases between. Per the germline V gene, CDR1 is SGDLS and CDR2 is YYNGEE. The CDR3 consists of 13 residues. The CDR3 DNA is TGTGCCAGCAGCTCCACAGATGGGACTGAAGCTTTCTTT. Translated, it gives CASSSTDGTEAFF.

CDR3 bases: TGTGCCAGCAGCGTAGGGATGGGCGTCAATCAGCCCCAGCATTTT. Encoded protein: CASSVGMGVNQPQHF. The rearrangement uses TRBV9 and TRBJ1-5, with no clear D. V shed 0 bases and J shed 3 bases, with 10 bases lying between them. CDR1 and CDR2 from the germline V gene are SGDLS and YYNGEE. This CDR3 comprises 15 residues.

The chain recombines TRBV6-1 with TRBJ1-5; TRBD1 is a possible D gene (5 bases). CDR3 length: 13 residues. CDR1 and CDR2 (germline): MNHNS, SASEGT. V lost 6 bases, J lost 4 bases, and 10 bases lay in between. The CDR3 spells CASSQGPNQPQHF. DNA for the CDR3: TGTGCCAGCAGCCAGGGTCCGAATCAGCCCCAGCATTTT.

The chain joins TRBV6-4 to TRBJ2-3, with D possibly being TRBD1 (6 bases). The germline CDR1 and CDR2 sequences are MRHNA and SNTAGT. V lost 2 bases to trimming and J lost 3 bases, with 15 bases between them. This CDR3 is 16 amino acids long. CDR3 protein: CASSDGVRGKTDTQYF. For the CDR3, the DNA is TGTGCCAGCAGTGACGGGGTCAGGGGCAAGACAGATACGCAGTATTTT.

This rearrangement joins TRBV10-3 to TRBJ2-1, with TRBD2 identical over 8 bases. Germline V gene lookup returns CDR1 ENHRY and CDR2 SYGVKD. The CDR3 spans 16 residues. Trimming took 4 bases from V and 4 from J; bases not matched to a gene: 9. The CDR3 DNA reads TGTGCCATCAGTGTCCGGGAGGGCCGGGGGTACAATGAGCAGTTCTTC. This gives the protein CAISVREGRGYNEQFF.

The chain is built from TRBV4-3 and TRBJ2-3; D not certain. Germline CDR1 and CDR2: LGHNA and YSLEER. Trimming took 2 bases from V and 4 from J, leaving 7 bases between them. This CDR3 spans 13 amino acids. CDR3 coding DNA: TGCGCCAGCAGCCAACTAAGAGCAGATACGCAGTATTTT. This codes for CASSQLRADTQYF.

On this clone: Its ends do not fully match the called genes, so a read error is possible. This chain uses TRBV6-5 with TRBJ1-2; perhaps TRBD1 as D (5 bases). The germline gives CDR1 MNHEY, CDR2 SVGAGI. CDR3 length: 15 residues. The CDR3 protein is CSSSQPEQVNYGYTF. The DNA of the CDR3 is TGTTCCAGCAGTCAGCCTGAACAGGTAAACTATGGCTACACCTTC.

A single count supports this clone. The chain employs TRBV7-2 and TRBJ2-5; 10 positions match TRBD2. J was trimmed by 4 bases and V by 1 base; bases with no gene match: 3. Germline V gene data show CDR1 as SGHTA and CDR2 as FQGNSA. CDR3 size: 15 residues. CDR3 coding DNA: TGTGCCAGCAGCTTAGTGAGCGGGAGGGTAGAGACCCAGTACTTC. As protein: CASSLVSGRVETQYF.

This chain links TRBV6-1 with TRBJ1-1; D ambiguous. Germline loops: CDR1 MNHNS, CDR2 SASEGT. The CDR3 length is 9 residues. V was cut by 3 bases and J by 11 bases, with 4 bases left in between. CDR3 amino acids: CASSDPAFF. The DNA of the CDR3 is TGTGCCAGCAGTGATCCTGCTTTCTTT.